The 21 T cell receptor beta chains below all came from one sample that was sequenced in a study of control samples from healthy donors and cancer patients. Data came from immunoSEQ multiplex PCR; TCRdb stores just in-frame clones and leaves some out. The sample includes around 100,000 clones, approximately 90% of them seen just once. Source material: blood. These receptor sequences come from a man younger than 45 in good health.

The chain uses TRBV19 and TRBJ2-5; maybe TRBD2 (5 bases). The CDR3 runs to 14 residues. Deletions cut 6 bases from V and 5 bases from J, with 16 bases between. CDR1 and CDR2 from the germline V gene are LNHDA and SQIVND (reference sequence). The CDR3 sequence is CASRDPGVQETQYF. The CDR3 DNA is TGTGCCAGTAGGGACCCCGGGGTTCAGGAGACCCAGTACTTC.

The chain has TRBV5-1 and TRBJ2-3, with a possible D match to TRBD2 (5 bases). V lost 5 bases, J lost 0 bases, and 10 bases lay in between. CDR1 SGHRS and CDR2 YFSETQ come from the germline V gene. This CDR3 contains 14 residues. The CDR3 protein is CASRRAESTDTQYF. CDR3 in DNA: TGCGCCAGCAGGCGGGCGGAAAGCACAGATACGCAGTATTTT.

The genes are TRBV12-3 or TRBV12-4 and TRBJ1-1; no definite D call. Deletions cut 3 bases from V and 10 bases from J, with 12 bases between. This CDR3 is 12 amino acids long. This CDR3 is CASSLSPMSAFF. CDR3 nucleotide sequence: TGTGCCAGCAGTTTGTCACCCATGTCAGCTTTCTTT.

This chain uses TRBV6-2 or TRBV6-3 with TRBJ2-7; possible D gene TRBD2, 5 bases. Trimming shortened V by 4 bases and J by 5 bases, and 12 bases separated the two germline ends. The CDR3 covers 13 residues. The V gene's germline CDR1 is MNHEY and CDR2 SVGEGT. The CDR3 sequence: CASSWNGINEQYF. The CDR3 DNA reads TGTGCCAGCAGTTGGAACGGGATCAACGAGCAGTACTTC.

CDR3 nucleotide sequence: TGTGCCAGTAGTATAGCGGGTAGCGGACTTTACGAGCAGTACGTC. Translating it yields CASSIAGSGLYEQYV. V gene TRBV19 combines with J gene TRBJ2-7, with D possibly matching TRBD2 (6 bases). Trimming took 1 base from V and 4 from J, leaving 14 bases between them. This CDR3 is 15 amino acids long. The germline V gene has CDR1 LNHDA and CDR2 SQIVND (reference sequence).

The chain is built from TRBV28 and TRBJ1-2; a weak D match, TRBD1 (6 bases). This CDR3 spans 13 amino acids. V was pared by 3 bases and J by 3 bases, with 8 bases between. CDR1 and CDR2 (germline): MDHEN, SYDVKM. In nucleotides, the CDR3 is TGTGCCAGCAGTTTCGACAGGTACTATGGCTACACCTTC. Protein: CASSFDRYYGYTF.

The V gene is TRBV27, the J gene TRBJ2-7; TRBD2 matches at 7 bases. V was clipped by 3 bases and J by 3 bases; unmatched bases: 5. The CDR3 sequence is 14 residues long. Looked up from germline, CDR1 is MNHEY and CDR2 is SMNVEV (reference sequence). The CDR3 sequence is CASSLAGANYEQYF. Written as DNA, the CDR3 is TGTGCCAGCAGTTTGGCGGGAGCGAACTACGAGCAGTACTTC.

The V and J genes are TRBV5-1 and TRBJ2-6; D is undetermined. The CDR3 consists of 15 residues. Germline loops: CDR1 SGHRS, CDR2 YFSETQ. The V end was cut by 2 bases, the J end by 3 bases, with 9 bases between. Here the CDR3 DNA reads TGCGCCAGCAGCTTAGAATTCAATGGGGCCAACGTCCTGACTTTC. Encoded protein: CASSLEFNGANVLTF.

CDR3 region: CASSPTYVGVNSYEQYF. CDR3 nucleotides: TGCGCCAGCAGCCCAACCTATGTAGGAGTTAACTCCTACGAGCAGTACTTC. The chain recombines TRBV4-3 with TRBJ2-7; D not resolved. In germline, CDR1 is LGHNA, CDR2 YSLEER. Trimming pared 4 bases from V and 0 bases from J, leaving 19 bases between. This CDR3 region has 17 residues.

The CDR3 region is CASNAGTGPGELFF. The CDR3 nucleotides are TGTGCCAGCAACGCGGGGACAGGGCCCGGGGAGCTGTTTTTT. This rearrangement joins TRBV9 to TRBJ2-2, with TRBD1 identical over 9 bases. Germline V lookup: CDR1 SGDLS, CDR2 YYNGEE. V shed 6 bases, J shed 6 bases, and the junction held 6 bases outside the gene matches. The CDR3 is 14 amino acids.

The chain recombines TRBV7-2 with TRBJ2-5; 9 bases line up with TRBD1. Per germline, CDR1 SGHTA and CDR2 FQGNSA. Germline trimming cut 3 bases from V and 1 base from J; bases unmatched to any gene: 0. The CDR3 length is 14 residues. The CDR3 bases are TGTGCCAGCAGCTTGGACAGGGGCCAAGAGACCCAGTACTTC. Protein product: CASSLDRGQETQYF.

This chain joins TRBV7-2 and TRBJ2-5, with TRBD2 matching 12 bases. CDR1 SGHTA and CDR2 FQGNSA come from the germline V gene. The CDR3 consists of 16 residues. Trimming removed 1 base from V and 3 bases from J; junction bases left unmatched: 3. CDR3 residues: CASSLELAGGEETQYF. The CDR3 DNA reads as TGTGCCAGCAGCTTAGAACTAGCGGGGGGCGAAGAGACCCAGTACTTC.

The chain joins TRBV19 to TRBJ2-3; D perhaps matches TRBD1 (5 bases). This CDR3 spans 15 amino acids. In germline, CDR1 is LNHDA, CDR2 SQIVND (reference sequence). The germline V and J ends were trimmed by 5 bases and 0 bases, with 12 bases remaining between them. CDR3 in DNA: TGTGCCAGTAGTCCACAGGTTACTAGCACAGATACGCAGTATTTT. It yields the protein CASSPQVTSTDTQYF.

In DNA, the CDR3 is TGTGCCAGCAGGACTAGCGGGAGCACAGATACGCAGTATTTT. Translated, it gives CASRTSGSTDTQYF. V gene TRBV3-1 (or the pseudogene TRBV3-2) combines with J gene TRBJ2-3; 10 bases align to TRBD2. This CDR3 is 14 amino acids long. CDR1 is LGHDT and CDR2 is YNNKEL in the germline V gene (reference sequence). With 6 bases clipped from V and 0 bases from J, the junction kept 0 bases outside the gene matches.

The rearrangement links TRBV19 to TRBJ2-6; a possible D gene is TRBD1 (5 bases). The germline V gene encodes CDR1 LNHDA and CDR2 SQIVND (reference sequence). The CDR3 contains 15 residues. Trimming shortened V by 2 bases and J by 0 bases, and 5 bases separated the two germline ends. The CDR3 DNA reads TGTGCCAGTAGTATACAGGGCTCTGGGGCCAACGTCCTGACTTTC. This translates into CASSIQGSGANVLTF.

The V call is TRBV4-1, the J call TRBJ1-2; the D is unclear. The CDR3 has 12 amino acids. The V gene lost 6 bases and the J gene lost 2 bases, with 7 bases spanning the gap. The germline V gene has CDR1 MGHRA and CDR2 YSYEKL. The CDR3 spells CASSPGNYGYTF. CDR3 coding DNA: TGCGCCAGCAGTCCAGGCAACTATGGCTACACCTTC.

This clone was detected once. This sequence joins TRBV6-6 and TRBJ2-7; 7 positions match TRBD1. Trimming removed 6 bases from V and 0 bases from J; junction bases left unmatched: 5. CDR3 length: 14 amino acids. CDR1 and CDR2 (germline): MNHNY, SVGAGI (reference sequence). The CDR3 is CASRPWDSSYEQYF. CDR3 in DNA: TGTGCCAGCAGGCCCTGGGACAGCTCCTACGAGCAGTACTTC.

CDR3 in DNA: TGTGCCAGTAGTATAGTTCCGGGCAGAACTGGAAACACCATATATTTT. It is translated as CASSIVPGRTGNTIYF. The chain employs TRBV19 and TRBJ1-3; D gene uncertain. Trimming stripped 1 base from V and 2 bases from J, with 12 bases between. The CDR3 has 16 amino acids. CDR1 is LNHDA and CDR2 is SQIVND in the germline V gene (reference sequence).

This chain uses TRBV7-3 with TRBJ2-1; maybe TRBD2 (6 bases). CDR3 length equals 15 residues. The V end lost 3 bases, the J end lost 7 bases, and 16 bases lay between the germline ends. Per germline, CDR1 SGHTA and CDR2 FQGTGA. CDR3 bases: TGTGCCAGCAGCTTGGGACGGCGGGGAGCTAATGAGCAGTTCTTC. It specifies CASSLGRRGANEQFF.

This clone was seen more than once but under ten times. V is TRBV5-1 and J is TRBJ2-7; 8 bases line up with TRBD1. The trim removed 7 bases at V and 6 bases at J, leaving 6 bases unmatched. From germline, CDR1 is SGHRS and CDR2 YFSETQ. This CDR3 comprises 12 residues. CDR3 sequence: CASAGQGSEQYF. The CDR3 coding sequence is TGCGCCAGCGCCGGACAGGGAAGCGAGCAGTACTTC.

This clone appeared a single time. CDR3 sequence: CASSRTAGELFF. Here the CDR3 DNA reads TGTGCCAGCAGCCGAACCGCCGGGGAGCTGTTTTTT. V usage is TRBV6-6 and J usage is TRBJ2-2; D not certain. The germline gives CDR1 MNHNY, CDR2 SVGAGI (reference sequence). The CDR3 is 12 residues long. The ends were cut back, 6 bases at V and 6 bases at J, with 8 bases in the middle.